The TCR beta chain under discussion was sequenced for a study of shared clonotypes between healthy human individuals. Study-wide results and limits: An effect of sequencing depth on clonotype sharing among donors was expected.

A remark on this clone: Its antigen is as yet unknown.

Germline-derived CDR1 and CDR2 are SGHRS and YFSETQ. This CDR3 contains 15 residues. Deletions cut 0 bases from V and 5 bases from J, with 15 bases between. The protocol was immunoSEQ multiplex PCR, while the TCRdb copy is restricted to in-frame clones and leaves out a portion. The repertoire consists of more than 450,000 clones, with 75% to 85% occurring once and the leading ten covering 10% to 15%. The chain has TRBV5-1 and TRBJ2-7; D possibly corresponds to TRBD1 (5 bases). The sample consisted of PBMCs. The source of this sequence is a woman aged 40-49 years in good health. Some clones in this sample may be carry-over from other donors' samples. CDR3 in amino acids: CASSLVPGQMNEQYF. The CDR3 bases are TGCGCCAGCAGCTTGGTTCCAGGGCAGATGAACGAGCAGTACTTC.